The clone carrying this TCR beta chain was recorded at least ten times. This entry is derived from a study of regulatory T cells in long-lasting Graves disease. Germline V gives CDR1 SNHLY, CDR2 FYNNEI. This CDR3 has 12 residues. The germline V and J ends were trimmed by 8 bases and 1 base, with 9 bases remaining between them. Through Arm-PCR of CDR3 regions and iRepertoire HTBI primers, TCR beta libraries were built. TCRdb analysed the multiplex PCR reads with MiXCR anew, one entry per CDR3 protein. The table lists about 400,000 distinct CDR3 sequences, over 14% of them singletons. Time point in this sample: newly diagnosed GD, antithyroid drugs for less than 3 months. Researchers made the TCR library from RNA that was extracted from PBMCs. This sample also appeared in a second study, on T cells in Graves' hyperthyroidism and ophthalmopathy. That source adds: Over 18 months, lack of ophthalmopathy progression marked Graves' hyperthyroidism as stable. Disease duration under 2 months; hyperthyroidism patients were aged 18 to 65. HTBI primers were the set used in a first-round RT-PCR of the TCR CDR3.

The clonotype comes from a woman between 40 and 50 years old with Graves disease. The starting material was peripheral blood mononuclear cells (PBMCs), obtained at new diagnosis, from a patient treated with antithyroid drugs. This sequence joins TRBV2 and TRBJ2-7; a possible D gene is TRBD2 (5 bases). The CDR3 sequence: CASLGESYEQYF. CDR3 sequence (DNA): TGTGCCAGCCTCGGGGAATCCTACGAGCAGTACTTC.